The 22 T cell receptor beta chains presented below share a single source sample, sequenced in a study of spatial heterogeneity in lung cancer. TCRdb ran MiXCR on the 5' RACE reads and lists one entry per CDR3 protein. The table includes about 29,000 distinct CDR3 sequences, just over 7% detected once. The time point was: sample taken at primary tumor resection. These TCRs' antigens remain unknown. Study results and caveats: Higher tumor mutation counts went along with higher counts of expanded intratumoral alpha and beta TCRs.

Here the sequenced sample was lung tumor tissue, taken at surgery. These receptors originate from a male donor with early-stage non-small cell lung cancer.

The chain has TRBV20-1 and TRBJ2-7; D might be TRBD1 (5 bases). The germline CDR1 and CDR2 sequences are DFQATT and SNEGSKA (reference sequence). This CDR3 is built from 16 residues. Trimming cost V 6 bases and J 1 base, with 22 bases left between them. Written as DNA, the CDR3 is TGCAGTGCCACTAACCCCTTCGGACATAAGTCCTACGAGCAGTACTTC. Amino acid sequence: CSATNPFGHKSYEQYF.

In its sample, this clonotype was seen many times. This chain uses TRBV7-2 with TRBJ1-1; D ambiguous. V shed 4 bases and J shed 5 bases, with 14 bases lying between them. The CDR3 sequence is 14 residues long. Looked up from germline, CDR1 is SGHTA and CDR2 is FQGNSA. CDR3: CASSSLAGRTEAFF. CDR3 DNA: TGTGCCAGCAGCTCTCTAGCGGGTAGAACTGAAGCTTTCTTT.

This clonotype appeared a few times. The chain recombines TRBV28 with TRBJ1-2; maybe TRBD1 (5 bases). Trimming took off 6 bases at V and 8 bases at J, with 22 bases between the two ends. Germline V CDR1 and CDR2: MDHEN, SYDVKM. CDR3 size: 15 residues. The CDR3 DNA is TGTGCCAGCAGCCCTGGCGGTATCCCGGGGGAAGGCTACACCTTC. This encodes CASSPGGIPGEGYTF.

This clonotype was recorded at least ten times. The chain employs TRBV7-2 and TRBJ1-6; D is undetermined. Trimming took off 3 bases at V and 6 bases at J, with 3 bases between the two ends. The length of the CDR3 is 12 residues. Germline V gene data show CDR1 as SGHTA and CDR2 as FQGNSA. The CDR3 nucleotides are TGTGCCAGCAGCTTCCTTAATTCACCCCTCCACTTT. Amino acids: CASSFLNSPLHF. The full variable domain, rest sourced from reference TRBV7-2 and TRBJ1-6, is GAGVSQSPSNKVTEKGKDVELRCDPISGHTALYWYRQSLGQGLEFLIYFQGNSAPDKSGLPSDRFSAERTGGSVSTLTIQRTQQEDSAVYLCASSFLNSPLHFGNGTRLTVT.

This clonotype was counted at least ten times. This chain connects TRBV27 to TRBJ1-1; D gene uncertain. CDR1 and CDR2 (germline): MNHEY, SMNVEV (reference sequence). Trimming stripped 2 bases from V and 4 bases from J, with 8 bases between. The CDR3 has 13 residues. The CDR3 here is CASSLVRGTEAFF. The CDR3, as DNA: TGTGCCAGCAGTTTAGTTCGTGGCACTGAAGCTTTCTTT.

This clonotype has more than one count but fewer than ten. This sequence joins TRBV20-1 and TRBJ1-1, with D perhaps TRBD1 (6 bases). This CDR3 region has 14 residues. Germline assignment: CDR1 DFQATT and CDR2 SNEGSKA (reference sequence). Trimming pared 5 bases from V and 2 bases from J, leaving 15 bases between. The CDR3 loop reads CSAVYRVSNTEAFF. The CDR3 nucleotides read TGCAGTGCTGTCTACAGGGTATCAAACACTGAAGCTTTCTTT.

This chain joins TRBV5-1 and TRBJ2-3, with TRBD1 as a possible D gene (6 bases). The CDR3 totals 16 residues. Per germline, CDR1 SGHRS and CDR2 YFSETQ. V shed 1 base and J shed 1 base, with 13 bases lying between them. The CDR3 region has the DNA TGCGCCAGCAGCTTGTGGGGGCCATCCGGCACAGATACGCAGTATTTT. This sequence encodes CASSLWGPSGTDTQYF. Full variable domain (outside the CDR3, taken from reference TRBV5-1 and TRBJ2-3): KAGVTQTPRYLIKTRGQQVTLSCSPISGHRSVSWYQQTPGQGLQFLFEYFSETQRNKGNFPGRFSGRQFSNSRSEMNVSTLELGDSALYLCASSLWGPSGTDTQYFGPGTRLTVL.

This clonotype was counted at least ten times. V and J are TRBV6-5 and TRBJ1-2; 7 nucleotides line up with TRBD1. The junction had 11 bases not matched to a gene; V was cut back by 6 bases and J by 4 bases. Germline CDR1 reads MNHEY; CDR2 reads SVGAGI. This CDR3 has 15 residues. The CDR3 nucleotides are TGTGCCAGCAGCCTTACAGGGGACTCCCCCTATGGCTACACCTTC. The encoded protein is CASSLTGDSPYGYTF.

This clonotype was seen repeatedly, ten times or more. The chain is built from TRBV28 and TRBJ1-2; tentatively, D is TRBD1 (5 bases). The CDR3 totals 14 residues. V was cut by 6 bases and J by 4 bases, with 15 bases left in between. From germline, CDR1 is MDHEN and CDR2 SYDVKM. The CDR3 sequence: CASSSLTVTYGYTF. CDR3 coding DNA: TGTGCCAGCAGCTCGTTGACAGTAACCTATGGCTACACCTTC.

This clonotype was observed at least ten times. The chain joins TRBV12-3 or TRBV12-4 to TRBJ2-7; 9 bases align to TRBD1. V gave up 6 bases and J gave up 5 bases; unmatched junction bases: 5. The CDR3 spans 13 residues. CDR3 DNA sequence: TGTGCCAGCAGCTTGGACAGGGGAAACGAGCAGTACTTC. Protein product: CASSLDRGNEQYF.

Ten or more counts support this clonotype. J is TRBJ2-3 and V is TRBV20-1; 7 bases are shared with TRBD1. Germline loops: CDR1 DFQATT, CDR2 SNEGSKA (reference sequence). This CDR3 comprises 13 residues. V lost 4 bases and J lost 2; bases outside the gene matches: 3. CDR3 protein: CSANRGFTDTQYF. The CDR3 DNA reads as TGCAGTGCTAACAGGGGATTCACAGATACGCAGTATTTT.

This chain uses TRBV28 with TRBJ2-7; 8 positions agree with TRBD1. The CDR3 spans 17 residues. CDR1 MDHEN and CDR2 SYDVKM come from the germline V gene. Germline trimming cut 4 bases from V and 9 bases from J; bases unmatched to any gene: 20. The CDR3 DNA reads as TGTGCCAGCAGTTCTGAAGACGGGACAGGCGCGTTGGGTAGGCAGTACTTC. Protein: CASSSEDGTGALGRQYF.

This clonotype was detected many times. As DNA, the CDR3 is TGTGCCAGCAGCTTAGGTGGGGGCCTAAGGTACGAGCAGTACTTC. Amino acids: CASSLGGGLRYEQYF. This rearrangement joins TRBV7-9 to TRBJ2-7; TRBD1 might be the D (6 bases). Germline V CDR1 and CDR2: SEHNR, FQNEAQ (reference sequence). This CDR3 contains 15 residues. Trimming removed 1 base at V and 4 bases at J, with 14 bases between.

This clonotype was counted at least ten times. The chain has TRBV2 and TRBJ1-4, with D maybe TRBD1 (5 bases). V was cut by 5 bases and J by 8 bases, with 12 bases left in between. CDR1 SNHLY and CDR2 FYNNEI come from the germline V gene. This CDR3 is built from 13 residues. In nucleotides, the CDR3 is TGTGCCAGCAGTAGAGACAGAGGGGAAAAACTGTTTTTT. Amino acids: CASSRDRGEKLFF.

In regard to this clonotype: Germline is not matched at one junction end, which may reflect a read error. This sequence joins TRBV6-2 or TRBV6-3 and TRBJ2-1, with 11 bases that match TRBD2. The CDR3 is 17 residues long. Germline V gene data show CDR1 as MNHEY and CDR2 as SVGEGT. CDR3 protein: CASSFLTRLAGNNEQLF. CDR3 nucleotides: TGTGCCAGCAGTTTCCTTACCAGACTAGCGGGGAACAATGAGCAGTTGTTC.

This clonotype came up many times. The chain is built from TRBV2 and TRBJ2-3, with 7 bases matching TRBD2. This CDR3 is 15 amino acids long. Trimming at V came to 5 bases and at J to 0 bases, leaving 5 bases not matched to a gene. CDR1 and CDR2 from the germline V gene are SNHLY and FYNNEI. The CDR3 nucleotides read TGTGCCAGCAGTCGGACTAGAGGGAGCACAGATACGCAGTATTTT. Residues: CASSRTRGSTDTQYF.

This clonotype was detected a few times. V and J are TRBV6-5 and TRBJ2-6; maybe TRBD1 (7 bases). CDR1 and CDR2 (germline): MNHEY, SVGAGI. The CDR3 is 17 residues long. The ends were cut back, 6 bases at V and 0 bases at J, with 15 bases in the middle. The CDR3, as DNA: TGTGCCAGCAGCTGGGACAGCGGGTACTCTGGGGCCAACGTCCTGACTTTC. It yields the protein CASSWDSGYSGANVLTF.

The chain is built from TRBV7-2 and TRBJ2-5; TRBD2 is a possible D gene (7 bases). Germline assignment: CDR1 SGHTA and CDR2 FQGNSA. V shed 6 bases and J shed 9 bases, with 17 bases lying between them. The CDR3 length is 13 residues. The CDR3 DNA follows: TGTGCCAGCAGACCCTGGGAGGGGGGGGCCCAGTACTTC. Its translation: CASRPWEGGAQYF.

This clonotype has ten or more counts. This sequence joins TRBV7-2 and TRBJ2-1; no definite D call. Germline V lookup: CDR1 SGHTA, CDR2 FQGNSA. The CDR3 contains 14 residues. V was cut by 4 bases and J by 9 bases, with 16 bases left in between. The CDR3: CASSSLRASTEQFF. In DNA form, the CDR3 reads TGTGCCAGCAGCTCTCTCCGAGCCAGTACTGAGCAGTTCTTC.

The rearrangement uses TRBV6-1 and TRBJ2-5; D is possibly TRBD1 (6 bases). The CDR3 totals 15 residues. V shed 7 bases and J shed 1 base, with 16 bases lying between them. CDR1 MNHNS and CDR2 SASEGT come from the germline V gene. DNA for the CDR3: TGTGCCAGCATTGCCCAGAGGACAGCCCAAGAGACCCAGTACTTC. It yields the protein CASIAQRTAQETQYF.

The rearrangement uses TRBV5-1 and TRBJ1-3, with D possibly matching TRBD1 (6 bases). Germline V lookup: CDR1 SGHRS, CDR2 YFSETQ. CDR3 length: 14 amino acids. V was pared by 4 bases and J by 8 bases, with 16 bases between. The CDR3 reads CASSPLTGSDTIYF. CDR3 coding DNA: TGCGCCAGCAGCCCCCTTACAGGGAGTGACACCATATATTTT.

This clonotype was counted only a few times. This chain joins TRBV20-1 and TRBJ2-5; D might be TRBD2 (6 bases). The CDR3 is 14 residues long. Germline V lookup: CDR1 DFQATT, CDR2 SNEGSKA (reference sequence). V lost 6 bases, J lost 2 bases, and 16 bases lay in between. The CDR3: CSAARRGRQETQYF. CDR3 nucleotide sequence: TGCAGTGCAGCCCGGCGGGGAAGGCAAGAGACCCAGTACTTC.